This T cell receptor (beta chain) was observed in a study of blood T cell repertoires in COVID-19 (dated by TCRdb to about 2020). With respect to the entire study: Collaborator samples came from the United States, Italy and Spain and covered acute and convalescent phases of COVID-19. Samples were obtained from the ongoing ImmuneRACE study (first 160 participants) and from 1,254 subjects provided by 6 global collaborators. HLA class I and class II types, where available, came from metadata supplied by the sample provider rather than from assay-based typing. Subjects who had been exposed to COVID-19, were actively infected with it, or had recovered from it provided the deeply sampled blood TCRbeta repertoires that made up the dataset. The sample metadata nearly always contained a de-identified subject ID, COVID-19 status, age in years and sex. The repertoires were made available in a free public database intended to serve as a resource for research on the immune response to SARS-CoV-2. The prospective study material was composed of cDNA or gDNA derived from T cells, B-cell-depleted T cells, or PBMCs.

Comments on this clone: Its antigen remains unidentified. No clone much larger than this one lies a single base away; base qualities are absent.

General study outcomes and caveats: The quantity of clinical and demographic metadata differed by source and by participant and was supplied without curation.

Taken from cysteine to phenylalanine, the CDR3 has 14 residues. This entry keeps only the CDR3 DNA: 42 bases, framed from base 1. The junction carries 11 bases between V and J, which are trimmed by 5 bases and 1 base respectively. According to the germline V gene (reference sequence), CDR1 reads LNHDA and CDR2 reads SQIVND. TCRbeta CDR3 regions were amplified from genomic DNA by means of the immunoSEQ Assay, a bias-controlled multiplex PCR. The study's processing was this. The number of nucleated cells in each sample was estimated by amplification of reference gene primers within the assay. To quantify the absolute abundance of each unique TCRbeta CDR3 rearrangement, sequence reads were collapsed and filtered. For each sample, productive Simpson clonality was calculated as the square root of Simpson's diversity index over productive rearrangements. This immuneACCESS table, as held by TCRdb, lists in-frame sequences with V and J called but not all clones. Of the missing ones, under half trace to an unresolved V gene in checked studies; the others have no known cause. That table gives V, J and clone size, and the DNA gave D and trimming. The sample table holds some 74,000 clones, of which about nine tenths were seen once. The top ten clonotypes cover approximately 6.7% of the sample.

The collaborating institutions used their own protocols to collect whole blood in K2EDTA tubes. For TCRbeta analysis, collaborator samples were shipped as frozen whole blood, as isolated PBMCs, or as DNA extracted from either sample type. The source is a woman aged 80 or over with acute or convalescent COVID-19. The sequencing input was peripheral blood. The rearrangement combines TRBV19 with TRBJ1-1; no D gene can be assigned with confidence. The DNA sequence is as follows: TGTGCCAGTAGTCAGTGGGCGGGGAACACTGAAGCTTTCTTT. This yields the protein CASSQWAGNTEAFF. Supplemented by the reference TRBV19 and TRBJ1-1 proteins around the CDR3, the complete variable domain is DGGITQSPKYLFRKEGQNVTLSCEQNLNHDAMYWYRQDPGQGLRLIYYSQIVNDFQKGDIAEGYSVSREKKESFPLTVTSAQKNPTAFYLCASSQWAGNTEAFFGQGTRLTVV.